Many counts were recorded for the clone carrying this T cell receptor (beta chain). The data are from a study of T-cell reconstitution after alpha-beta-depleted transplantation in children. Germline lookup yields CDR1 MNHEY and CDR2 SVGAGI. The ends lost 8 bases at V and 5 bases at J; junction bases unmatched: 5. The CDR3 is 12 amino acids. This sample's TCRbeta library carried unique molecular identifier barcodes. Using its own MiXCR run on the PCR reads, TCRdb lists one record per CDR3 protein. The data hold approximately 400,000 distinct CDR3 sequences, with about a tenth observed a single time. The chain recombines TRBV6-5 with TRBJ2-5; TRBD1 matches 7 bases. The input for sequencing was PBMCs from the stem cell graft donor, taken from the stem cell graft. This clonotype originated in a human donor who donated a stem cell graft to a child with acute myeloid leukemia. The CDR3 DNA sequence: TGTGCCAGCCAGGTCAGGGGGGAGACCCAGTACTTC. It encodes CASQVRGETQYF.